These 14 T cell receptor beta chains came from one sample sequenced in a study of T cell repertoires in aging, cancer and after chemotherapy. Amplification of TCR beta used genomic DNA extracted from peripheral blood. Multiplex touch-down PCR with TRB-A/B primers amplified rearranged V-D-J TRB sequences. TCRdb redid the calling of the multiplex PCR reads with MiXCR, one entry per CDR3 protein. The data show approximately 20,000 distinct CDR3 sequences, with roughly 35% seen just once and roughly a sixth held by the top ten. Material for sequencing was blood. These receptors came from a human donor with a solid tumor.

The CDR3 loop reads CASSRVDTQYF. The CDR3 coding sequence is TGTGCCAGCAGTCGGGTCGATACGCAGTATTTT. This sequence joins TRBV28 and TRBJ2-3, with D hard to call. V lost 5 bases, J lost 6 bases, and 6 bases lay in between. CDR1 is MDHEN, CDR2 SYDVKM, per germline. The CDR3 is made up of 11 amino acids. Variable domain in full (rest from reference TRBV28 and TRBJ2-3): DVKVTQSSRYLVKRTGEKVFLECVQDMDHENMFWYRQDPGLGLRLIYFSYDVKMKEKGDIPEGYSVSREKKERFSLILESASTNQTSMYLCASSRVDTQYFGPGTRLTVL.

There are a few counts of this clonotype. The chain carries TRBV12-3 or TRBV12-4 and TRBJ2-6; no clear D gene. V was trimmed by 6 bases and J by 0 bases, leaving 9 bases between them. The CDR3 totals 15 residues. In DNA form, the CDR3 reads TGTGCCAGCAGGGCGGTTGGCTCTGGGGCCAACGTCCTGACTTTC. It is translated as CASRAVGSGANVLTF.

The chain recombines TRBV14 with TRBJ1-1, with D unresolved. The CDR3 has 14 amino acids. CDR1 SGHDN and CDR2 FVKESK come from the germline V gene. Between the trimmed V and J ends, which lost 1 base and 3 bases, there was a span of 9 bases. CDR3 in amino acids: CASSQVSVYTEAFF. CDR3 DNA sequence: TGTGCCAGCAGCCAAGTATCTGTCTACACTGAAGCTTTCTTT.

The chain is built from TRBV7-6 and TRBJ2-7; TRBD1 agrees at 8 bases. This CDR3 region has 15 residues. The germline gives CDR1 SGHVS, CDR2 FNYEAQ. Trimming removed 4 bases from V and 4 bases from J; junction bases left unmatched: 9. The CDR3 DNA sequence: TGTGCCAGCAGCTCGGACAGGGCGGGATTTTACGAGCAGTACTTC. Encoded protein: CASSSDRAGFYEQYF.

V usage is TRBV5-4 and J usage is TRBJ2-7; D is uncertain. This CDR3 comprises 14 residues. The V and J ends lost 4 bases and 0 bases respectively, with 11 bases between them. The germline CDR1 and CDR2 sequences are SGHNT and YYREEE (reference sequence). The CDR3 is CASSTYKSSYEQYF. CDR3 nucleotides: TGTGCCAGCAGCACATACAAGAGCTCCTACGAGCAGTACTTC.

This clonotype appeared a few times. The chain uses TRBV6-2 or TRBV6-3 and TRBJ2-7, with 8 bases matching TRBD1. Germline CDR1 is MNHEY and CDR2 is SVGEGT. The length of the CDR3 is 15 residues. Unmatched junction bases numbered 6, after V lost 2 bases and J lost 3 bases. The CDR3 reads CASSYPMDRVYEQYF. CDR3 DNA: TGTGCCAGCAGTTACCCAATGGACAGGGTCTACGAGCAGTACTTC.

The CDR3 region is CASSLQGNSTDTQYF. The CDR3, as DNA: TGTGCCAGCAGCCTACAGGGGAATAGCACAGATACGCAGTATTTT. The chain links TRBV5-4 to TRBJ2-3, with 7 bases identical to TRBD1. Trimming at V came to 4 bases and at J to 0 bases, leaving 5 bases not matched to a gene. The CDR3 is 15 amino acids. Germline lookup yields CDR1 SGHNT and CDR2 YYREEE (reference sequence).

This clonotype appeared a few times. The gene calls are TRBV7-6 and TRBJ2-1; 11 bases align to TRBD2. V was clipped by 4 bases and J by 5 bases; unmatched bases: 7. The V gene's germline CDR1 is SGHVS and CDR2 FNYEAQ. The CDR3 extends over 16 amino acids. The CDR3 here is CASSSPLTSGNNEQFF. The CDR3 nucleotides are TGTGCCAGCAGCTCCCCCTTGACTAGCGGGAACAATGAGCAGTTCTTC.

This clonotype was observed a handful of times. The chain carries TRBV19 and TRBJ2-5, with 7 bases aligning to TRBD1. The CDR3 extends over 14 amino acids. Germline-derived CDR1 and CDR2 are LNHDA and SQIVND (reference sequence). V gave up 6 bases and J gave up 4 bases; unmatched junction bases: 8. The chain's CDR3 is CASSTGTAGETQYF. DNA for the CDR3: TGTGCCAGTAGCACCGGGACAGCAGGAGAGACCCAGTACTTC.

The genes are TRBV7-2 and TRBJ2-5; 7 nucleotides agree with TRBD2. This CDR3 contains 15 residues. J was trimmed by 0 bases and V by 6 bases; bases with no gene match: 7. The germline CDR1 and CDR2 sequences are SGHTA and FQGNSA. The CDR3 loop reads CASSPKTSNQETQYF. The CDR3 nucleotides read TGTGCCAGCAGTCCTAAGACTAGCAACCAAGAGACCCAGTACTTC.

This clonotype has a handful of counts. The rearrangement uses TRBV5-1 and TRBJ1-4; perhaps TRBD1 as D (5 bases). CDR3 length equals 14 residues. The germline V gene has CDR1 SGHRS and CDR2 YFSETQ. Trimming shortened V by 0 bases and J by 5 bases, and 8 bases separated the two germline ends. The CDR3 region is CASSLGQHNEKLFF. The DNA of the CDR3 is TGCGCCAGCAGCTTGGGACAGCACAATGAAAAACTGTTTTTT.

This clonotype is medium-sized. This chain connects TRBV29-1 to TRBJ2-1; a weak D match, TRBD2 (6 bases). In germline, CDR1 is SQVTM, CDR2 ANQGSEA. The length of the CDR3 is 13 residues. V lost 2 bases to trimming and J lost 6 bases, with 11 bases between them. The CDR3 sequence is CSVELLAPNEQFF. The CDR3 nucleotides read TGCAGCGTTGAATTACTAGCACCCAATGAGCAGTTCTTC.

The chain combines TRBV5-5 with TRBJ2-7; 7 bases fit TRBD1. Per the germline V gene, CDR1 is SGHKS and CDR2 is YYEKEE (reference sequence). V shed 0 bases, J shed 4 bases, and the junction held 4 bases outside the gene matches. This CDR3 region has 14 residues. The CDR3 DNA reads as TGTGCCAGCAGCTTGGAGGGGGCGGAGTACGAGCAGTACTTC. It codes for CASSLEGAEYEQYF.

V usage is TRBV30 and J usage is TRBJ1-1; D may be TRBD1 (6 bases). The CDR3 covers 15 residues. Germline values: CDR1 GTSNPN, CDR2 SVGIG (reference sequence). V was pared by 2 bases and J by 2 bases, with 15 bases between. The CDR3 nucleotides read TGTGCCTGGAGTACCCCACGGACAGCTAACACTGAAGCTTTCTTT. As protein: CAWSTPRTANTEAFF.